This T cell receptor beta chain originates from a study of vaccination effects on CD4 cells after COVID-19. At the level of the study: CD4+ T cells specific for antigen were expanded with viral peptide pools by the ViraFEST assay before sequencing. Samples were taken post-vaccine, and their median timing was 72 days after the second dose.

Following 10 days of culture, CD4+ T cells were isolated. Of the BNT162b2 and mRNA-1273 vaccines, participants received two doses of one or the other. This clone was seen only a few times. Its antigen is not identified. Germline-derived CDR1 and CDR2 are SGHAT and FQNNGV. V was clipped by 2 bases and J by 0 bases, with 12 bases between them. The CDR3 contains 16 residues. Produced via immunoSEQ multiplex PCR; TCRdb's table is partial and in-frame only. Altogether tens of thousands of clones are present, about two thirds being singletons, with the ten largest covering roughly 7.7%. The receptor was derived from a human donor who received a COVID-19 vaccine. The source material was CD4+ T cells from PBMCs cultured without peptide, sampled after COVID-19 vaccination. V gene TRBV11-2 combines with J gene TRBJ2-3; D may be TRBD1 (5 bases). The CDR3 nucleotides are TGTGCCAGCAGCTTAATTCCAGGGCGTAGCACAGATACGCAGTATTTT. This sequence encodes CASSLIPGRSTDTQYF.